This T cell receptor beta chain comes out of a study of blood T cell repertoires in COVID-19. Study context: Samples taken during acute and convalescent COVID-19 were collected in the United States, Italy and Spain. T cells, B-cell-depleted T cells, or PBMCs supplied cDNA or gDNA.

Trimming pared 0 bases from V and 4 bases from J, leaving 9 bases between. The CDR3 runs 14 residues. Germline V CDR1 and CDR2: SGHAT, FQNNGV. Each participant's cohort was designated according to participant-reported clinical history. As originally analysed: Amplification of reference gene primers provided the estimated nucleated cell counts. Measured with immunoSEQ multiplex PCR; TCRdb has only the in-frame clones, and not every one. V and J calls and clone size are given by that table; D and trimming were obtained from the DNA. The data hold around 280,000 clones, with nearly 90% observed a single time.

This TCR was sampled from a woman between 18 and 29 years old with acute COVID-19. Sequences were obtained from PBMCs or T cells enriched from blood (not recorded which). The rearrangement links TRBV11-2 to TRBJ1-1; D may be TRBD1 (5 bases). CDR3 protein: CASSLDGGVTEAFF. The CDR3 DNA follows: TGTGCCAGCAGCTTAGATGGGGGGGTCACTGAAGCTTTCTTT.